A single sample is the source of the 21 T cell receptor beta chains below, sequenced in a study of cytomegalovirus exposure and HLA in healthy donors. The PCR made use of 60 Vbeta and 13 Jbeta primers. Method: immunoSEQ multiplex PCR; TCRdb's copy keeps in-frame clones and lacks some. The sample consists of under 200,000 clones, approximately 67% of them appearing once. Input material: PBMCs. Receptors originate from a woman in her late teens or twenties in good health and CMV-seropositive.

The chain employs TRBV27 and TRBJ2-7; 12 bases fit TRBD1. The CDR3 consists of 14 residues. V lost 6 bases to trimming and J lost 7 bases; unmatched junction nucleotides: 7. CDR1 is MNHEY and CDR2 is SMNVEV in the germline V gene (reference sequence). The CDR3 region is CASRAGQGAWEQYF. The CDR3 region has the DNA TGTGCCAGCAGAGCGGGACAGGGGGCTTGGGAGCAGTACTTC.

The count of this clone is one. V usage is TRBV5-1 and J usage is TRBJ2-7; TRBD1 is a possible D gene (6 bases). The CDR3 extends over 15 amino acids. CDR1 is SGHRS, CDR2 YFSETQ, per germline. Between the trimmed V and J ends, which lost 4 bases and 7 bases, there was a span of 21 bases. In nucleotides, the CDR3 is TGCGCCAGCAGCCCCTGGGACATCTCTCCGATTGAGCAGTACTTC. Translated, it gives CASSPWDISPIEQYF. Together with reference TRBV5-1 and TRBJ2-7, the CDR3 gives the full variable domain: KAGVTQTPRYLIKTRGQQVTLSCSPISGHRSVSWYQQTPGQGLQFLFEYFSETQRNKGNFPGRFSGRQFSNSRSEMNVSTLELGDSALYLCASSPWDISPIEQYFGPGTRLTVT.

The V call is TRBV27, the J call TRBJ2-7, with TRBD1 identical over 11 bases. Per germline, CDR1 MNHEY and CDR2 SMNVEV (reference sequence). J gave up 4 bases and V 6 bases, and 8 bases lay outside the gene matches. CDR3 length equals 15 residues. The chain's CDR3 is CASRPWTGGDYEQYF. The CDR3 coding sequence is TGTGCCAGCAGACCCTGGACAGGGGGCGATTACGAGCAGTACTTC.

The chain combines TRBV12-5 with TRBJ2-1, with a tentative D call TRBD2 (6 bases). CDR3 size: 15 residues. Trimming pared 3 bases from V and 8 bases from J, leaving 17 bases between. Germline V CDR1 and CDR2: LGHNT, FRNRAP. In nucleotides, the CDR3 is TGTGCTAGTGGTTTAGAACCCGGAGGGTTCTATGAGCAGTTCTTC. Translated, it gives CASGLEPGGFYEQFF.

This clone showed up just once. The rearrangement uses TRBV2 and TRBJ2-1; TRBD2 might be the D (6 bases). The CDR3 consists of 14 residues. Germline CDR1 is SNHLY and CDR2 is FYNNEI. V lost 6 bases and J 6 bases, leaving 15 bases between the germline ends. The CDR3 region has the DNA TGTGCCAGCAGGGGGACTCTGGCCCTCAATGAGCAGTTCTTC. Translation: CASRGTLALNEQFF.

The genes are TRBV14 and TRBJ1-1, with D tentatively TRBD1 (6 bases). Germline loops: CDR1 SGHDN, CDR2 FVKESK. The CDR3 sequence is 18 residues long. V lost 1 base and J lost 4, with 22 bases in between. CDR3 in amino acids: CASSQVQGVYSRRTEAFF. CDR3 nucleotides: TGTGCCAGCAGCCAAGTACAGGGTGTATATTCGCGGCGCACTGAAGCTTTCTTT.

The rearrangement uses TRBV30 and TRBJ1-3; D is unresolved. CDR3 length: 13 residues. Trimming pared 0 bases from V and 7 bases from J, leaving 10 bases between. Germline CDR1 is GTSNPN and CDR2 is SVGIG (reference sequence). The CDR3 region has the DNA TGTGCCTGGAGTGTTGACTCGTGGAACACCATATATTTT. It specifies CAWSVDSWNTIYF.

With respect to this clone: Other DNA sequences in this specimen translate into the identical CDR3. The chain couples TRBV4-3 to TRBJ2-7; 9 nucleotides line up with TRBD1. In germline, CDR1 is LGHNA, CDR2 YSLEER. V trimming: 4 bases; J trimming: 0 bases; junction bases outside the gene matches: 4. The CDR3 length is 15 residues. CDR3 coding DNA: TGCGCCAGCAGCCTCGGGACAGGGAGCTCCTACGAGCAGTACTTC. It yields the protein CASSLGTGSSYEQYF.

This clone was counted between two and nine times. The chain links TRBV5-8 to TRBJ2-7; D gene ambiguous. Germline assignment: CDR1 SGHTS and CDR2 YDEGEE. Trimming removed 6 bases at V and 6 bases at J, with 13 bases between. This CDR3 contains 12 residues. The CDR3: CASTYFRGEQYF. The CDR3 bases are TGTGCCAGCACCTATTTCCGAGGCGAGCAGTACTTC.

The gene calls are TRBV2 and TRBJ2-7; D is possibly TRBD2 (7 bases). Per germline, CDR1 SNHLY and CDR2 FYNNEI. The CDR3 has 14 amino acids. Trimming took off 0 bases at V and 6 bases at J, with 12 bases between the two ends. CDR3 protein: CASSEAGGGAEQYF. DNA for the CDR3: TGTGCCAGCAGTGAAGCTGGGGGGGGCGCCGAGCAGTACTTC. The complete variable domain, with remaining parts taken from reference TRBV2 and TRBJ2-7, reads EPEVTQTPSHQVTQMGQEVILRCVPISNHLYFYWYRQILGQKVEFLVSFYNNEISEKSEIFDDQFSVERPDGSNFTLKIRSTKLEDSAMYFCASSEAGGGAEQYFGPGTRLTVT.

Remarks on this clone: A junction boundary mismatches the germline segment, possibly from a read error. Other DNA sequences in the sample encode the same CDR3. The chain links TRBV6-1 to TRBJ1-6; TRBD1 aligns across 7 bases. The germline V gene encodes CDR1 MNHNS and CDR2 SASEGT. The CDR3 contains 15 residues. The CDR3 reads CASSFGQAVNSPLHF. CDR3 in DNA: TGTGCCAGCAGTTTCGGACAGGCCGTCAATTCCCCCCTCCACTTT.

The DNA for the CDR3 is TGTGCCAGCGCTACCGACAGGGGCAACACCGGGGAGCTGTTTTTT. It is translated as CASATDRGNTGELFF. V and J are TRBV25-1 and TRBJ2-2, with 8 bases aligning to TRBD1. The CDR3 loop spans 15 amino acids. From germline, CDR1 is MGHDK and CDR2 SYGVNS. With 8 bases clipped from V and 2 bases from J, the junction kept 7 bases outside the gene matches.

The V gene is TRBV4-1, the J gene TRBJ2-5, with 12 bases matching TRBD2. The germline gives CDR1 MGHRA, CDR2 YSYEKL. V trimming: 0 bases; J trimming: 5 bases; junction bases outside the gene matches: 10. The CDR3 runs to 18 residues. CDR3 DNA: TGCGCCAGCAGCCAAGAGGACTGGACTAGCGGGAAATTGGAGACCCAGTACTTC. It translates to CASSQEDWTSGKLETQYF.

The rearrangement uses TRBV30 and TRBJ2-3; D remains unclear. Trimming cost V 4 bases and J 4 bases, with 9 bases left between them. CDR1 GTSNPN and CDR2 SVGIG come from the germline V gene (reference sequence). CDR3 size: 12 residues. The CDR3 DNA reads as TGTGCCTGGAATCCTGGGCCAGATACGCAGTATTTT. Its protein product is CAWNPGPDTQYF.

This clone was recorded once. CDR3 DNA: TGTGCCAGCAGCTTAGCGGGTACGGGAGGCTACGAGCAGTACTTC. As protein: CASSLAGTGGYEQYF. The gene calls are TRBV7-6 and TRBJ2-7; TRBD2 aligns across 7 bases. With 0 bases clipped from V and 3 bases from J, the junction kept 5 bases outside the gene matches. Germline assignment: CDR1 SGHVS and CDR2 FNYEAQ. The CDR3 is 15 amino acids.

Details on this clone: Within the sample, other DNA sequences also encode this same CDR3. This rearrangement joins TRBV5-1 to TRBJ1-2, with TRBD1 matching over 7 bases. The trim removed 4 bases at V and 4 bases at J, leaving 4 bases unmatched. The CDR3 length is 13 residues. Germline CDR1 and CDR2: SGHRS and YFSETQ. CDR3 protein: CASSLEGAYGYTF. DNA of the CDR3: TGCGCCAGCAGCCTCGAGGGGGCCTATGGCTACACCTTC.

The rearrangement joins TRBV7-3 to TRBJ2-7, with 8 positions matching TRBD2. CDR1 and CDR2 from the germline V gene are SGHTA and FQGTGA. V lost 0 bases to trimming and J lost 3 bases; unmatched junction nucleotides: 10. The CDR3 sequence is 17 residues long. In DNA form, the CDR3 reads TGTGCCAGCAGCTTAACAGGAGGGAGCGGGGGACTCTACGAGCAGTACTTC. Protein product: CASSLTGGSGGLYEQYF. Filled out from reference TRBV7-3 and TRBJ2-7, the complete variable domain reads GAGVSQTPSNKVTEKGKYVELRCDPISGHTALYWYRQSLGQGPEFLIYFQGTGAADDSGLPNDRFFAVRPEGSVSTLKIQRTERGDSAVYLCASSLTGGSGGLYEQYFGPGTRLTVT.

The chain combines TRBV19 with TRBJ2-7, with 11 bases fitting TRBD2. The ends lost 5 bases at V and 2 bases at J; junction bases unmatched: 11. Germline-derived CDR1 and CDR2 are LNHDA and SQIVND (reference sequence). This CDR3 spans 17 amino acids. The CDR3 sequence is CASSDQLAGDTAYEQYF. CDR3 sequence (DNA): TGTGCCAGTAGTGATCAACTAGCGGGAGACACCGCCTACGAGCAGTACTTC.

This clone was seen once. V is TRBV27 and J is TRBJ2-1; tentatively, D is TRBD2 (5 bases). CDR3 length: 14 amino acids. Trimming took 6 bases from V and 5 from J, leaving 14 bases between them. Germline CDR1 MNHEY, CDR2 SMNVEV (reference sequence). Here the CDR3 reads CASRGRSGNNEQFF. The CDR3 DNA sequence: TGTGCCAGCAGGGGCCGGAGCGGTAACAATGAGCAGTTCTTC.

V and J are TRBV19 and TRBJ2-2; TRBD2 matches 8 bases. J gave up 8 bases and V 6 bases, and 11 bases lay outside the gene matches. Per the germline V gene, CDR1 is LNHDA and CDR2 is SQIVND (reference sequence). This CDR3 is built from 15 residues. CDR3 protein: CASRTGTRSLGELFF. Written as DNA, the CDR3 is TGTGCCAGTAGAACCGGGACTAGGTCTCTTGGGGAGCTGTTTTTT.

J is TRBJ2-1 and V is TRBV18, with 10 bases fitting TRBD1. The CDR3 is 15 residues long. Trimming removed 3 bases from V and 6 bases from J; junction bases left unmatched: 5. CDR1 is KGHSH and CDR2 is LQKENI in the germline V gene. In DNA form, the CDR3 reads TGTGCCAGCTCACCTACGGGACAGGGGCCCAATGAGCAGTTCTTC. Translating gives CASSPTGQGPNEQFF.